The 26 T cell receptor beta chains listed next were all sequenced from one sample in a study of cytomegalovirus exposure and HLA in healthy donors. Primers for the PCR totalled 60 Vbeta and 13 Jbeta. TCRdb's table, derived via immunoSEQ multiplex PCR, lists solely in-frame clones and lacks some. Found here are 150,000 to 200,000 clones, around four fifths of them singletons; the top ten hold roughly 13%. The specimen sequenced was PBMCs. The receptors were sampled from a woman in her forties or fifties in good health and CMV-seropositive.

The chain employs TRBV7-3 and TRBJ2-2; D is undetermined. The CDR3 runs 15 residues. V lost 0 bases, J lost 2 bases, and 7 bases lay in between. The germline V gene has CDR1 SGHTA and CDR2 FQGTGA. Here the CDR3 DNA reads TGTGCCAGCAGCTTAACCCAGATTAACACCGGGGAGCTGTTTTTT. Translated, it gives CASSLTQINTGELFF. The variable domain in full, with the rest retrieved from reference TRBV7-3 and TRBJ2-2, is GAGVSQTPSNKVTEKGKYVELRCDPISGHTALYWYRQSLGQGPEFLIYFQGTGAADDSGLPNDRFFAVRPEGSVSTLKIQRTERGDSAVYLCASSLTQINTGELFFGEGSRLTVL.

A note on this clone: One end of the junction does not line up with germline, which may come from a read error. The CDR3 region has the DNA TGTTCCAGCAGGAGACAGACAGGGCTAGACACCGGGGAGCTGTTTTTT. Encoded protein: CSSRRQTGLDTGELFF. The J gene is TRBJ2-2, the V gene TRBV7-9; TRBD1 matches 7 bases. The CDR3 extends over 16 amino acids. From germline, CDR1 is SEHNR and CDR2 FQNEAQ (reference sequence).

This chain links TRBV18 with TRBJ1-1, with D possibly being TRBD1 (5 bases). Per the germline V gene, CDR1 is KGHSH and CDR2 is LQKENI. Trimming took 4 bases from V and 1 from J, leaving 13 bases between them. The CDR3 length is 15 residues. In DNA form, the CDR3 reads TGTGCCAGCTCACAATGGGGGGGGGAGAACACTGAAGCTTTCTTT. Encoded protein: CASSQWGGENTEAFF.

Here the CDR3 reads CASSWANTEAFF. The CDR3 bases are TGTGCCAGCAGCTGGGCGAACACTGAAGCTTTCTTT. V gene TRBV7-8 combines with J gene TRBJ1-1; D gene ambiguous. The CDR3 consists of 12 residues. From germline, CDR1 is SGHVS and CDR2 FQNEAQ. Trimming left V 4 bases short and J 1 base short, with 4 bases between.

This clone was counted once. The genes are TRBV6-1 and TRBJ1-1, with TRBD1 as a possible D gene (5 bases). V gave up 7 bases and J gave up 11 bases, with 20 bases separating them. Germline CDR1 reads MNHNS; CDR2 reads SASEGT. The CDR3 spans 13 residues. The CDR3 here is CASTPPGGSWAFF. The CDR3 coding sequence is TGTGCCAGCACCCCCCCTGGGGGGAGCTGGGCTTTCTTT.

This clone was counted once. The genes are TRBV18 and TRBJ1-3; 9 bases are a match to TRBD1. This CDR3 comprises 16 residues. Trimming cost V 0 bases and J 2 bases; bases outside gene matches: 2. Per the germline V gene, CDR1 is KGHSH and CDR2 is LQKENI. The CDR3 loop is CASSPPQGAPGNTIYF. In nucleotides, the CDR3 is TGTGCCAGCTCACCACCACAGGGGGCGCCTGGAAACACCATATATTTT. The whole variable domain, remainder taken from reference TRBV18 and TRBJ1-3, is NAGVMQNPRHLVRRRGQEARLRCSPMKGHSHVYWYRQLPEEGLKFMVYLQKENIIDESGMPKERFSAEFPKEGPSILRIQQVVRGDSAAYFCASSPPQGAPGNTIYFGEGSWLTVV.

This clone came up a few times. The J gene is TRBJ2-1, the V gene TRBV4-2; 7 bases line up with TRBD2. This CDR3 is built from 15 residues. With 3 bases clipped from V and 6 bases from J, the junction kept 8 bases outside the gene matches. Germline lookup yields CDR1 LGHNA and CDR2 YNFKEQ. The CDR3 reads CASSHTAGTGNEQFF. As DNA, the CDR3 is TGTGCCAGCAGCCACACAGCGGGGACGGGCAATGAGCAGTTCTTC.

V and J are TRBV30 and TRBJ1-2; TRBD1 matches at 9 bases. The V segment lost 3 bases and the J segment 8 bases; nucleotides outside the gene matches: 10. This CDR3 region has 14 residues. Germline CDR1 and CDR2: GTSNPN and SVGIG (reference sequence). The CDR3 here is CAWSPGQGLLGYTF. As DNA, the CDR3 is TGTGCCTGGAGCCCGGGACAGGGACTTTTGGGCTACACCTTC.

This chain uses TRBV7-9 with TRBJ2-6, with 7 positions matching TRBD1. V dropped 5 bases and J dropped 0; count of bases not matched to a gene: 7. Germline-derived CDR1 and CDR2 are SEHNR and FQNEAQ (reference sequence). The CDR3 contains 17 residues. CDR3 sequence (DNA): TGTGCCAGCAGCCTCCGGACAGGAAGCTCTGGGGCCAACGTCCTGACTTTC. Protein product: CASSLRTGSSGANVLTF.

This clone occurred once. The V call is TRBV19, the J call TRBJ1-5; the D gene is possibly TRBD1 (5 bases). The CDR3 extends over 14 amino acids. V was clipped by 4 bases and J by 2 bases, with 9 bases between them. Germline V gene data show CDR1 as LNHDA and CDR2 as SQIVND (reference sequence). Here the CDR3 DNA reads TGTGCCAGTAGTAGCGGGGGAGGCAATCAGCCCCAGCATTTT. Amino acid sequence: CASSSGGGNQPQHF.

CDR3 bases: TGCAGTGCTCGCAGGGAAAACACCATATATTTT. Its translation is CSARRENTIYF. The V and J genes are TRBV20-1 and TRBJ1-3; perhaps TRBD1 as D (5 bases). CDR3 size: 11 residues. Trimming removed 5 bases at V and 6 bases at J, with 8 bases between. Germline V gene sequence: CDR1 DFQATT, CDR2 SNEGSKA (reference sequence).

The rearrangement links TRBV5-1 to TRBJ2-2; 8 bases line up with TRBD1. Per germline, CDR1 SGHRS and CDR2 YFSETQ. This CDR3 has 14 residues. The ends lost 0 bases at V and 7 bases at J; junction bases unmatched: 2. Here the CDR3 DNA reads TGCGCCAGCAGCTTGGGACAGGGGAACGGGGAGCTGTTTTTT. This codes for CASSLGQGNGELFF.

The chain couples TRBV5-4 to TRBJ1-2; 7 bases match TRBD1. The trim removed 5 bases at V and 3 bases at J, leaving 4 bases unmatched. Germline lookup yields CDR1 SGHNT and CDR2 YYREEE (reference sequence). CDR3 size: 13 residues. CDR3 sequence (DNA): TGTGCCAGCAGAAAGCAGGGGGACTATGGCTACACCTTC. Translated: CASRKQGDYGYTF.

This chain links TRBV5-1 with TRBJ2-7; 7 positions agree with TRBD2. Germline trimming cut 3 bases from V and 5 bases from J; bases unmatched to any gene: 5. Per the germline V gene, CDR1 is SGHRS and CDR2 is YFSETQ. The CDR3 runs to 13 residues. The CDR3 sequence is CASSSWGGNEQYF. CDR3 DNA: TGCGCCAGCAGCTCGTGGGGGGGGAACGAGCAGTACTTC.

The chain recombines TRBV10-2 with TRBJ2-2, with D maybe TRBD1 (5 bases). This CDR3 region has 13 residues. V was clipped by 6 bases and J by 5 bases, with 10 bases between them. Germline V gene data show CDR1 as WSHSY and CDR2 as SAAADI. Written as DNA, the CDR3 is TGCGCCAGCAGAGAAGCAGGGACCGGGGAGCTGTTTTTT. Translated: CASREAGTGELFF.

The chain combines TRBV5-1 with TRBJ2-5; 7 bases match TRBD1. Germline assignment: CDR1 SGHRS and CDR2 YFSETQ. Trimming removed 7 bases from V and 1 base from J; junction bases left unmatched: 1. This CDR3 has 12 residues. CDR3: CASGTVQETQYF. The DNA for the CDR3 is TGCGCCAGCGGGACAGTCCAAGAGACCCAGTACTTC.

This clone was observed a few times. The rearrangement uses TRBV18 and TRBJ1-1, with D perhaps TRBD1 (5 bases). Trimming shortened V by 2 bases and J by 3 bases, and 7 bases separated the two germline ends. CDR1 and CDR2 from the germline V gene are KGHSH and LQKENI. The CDR3 spans 13 residues. The DNA for the CDR3 is TGTGCCAGCTCACCAAAACAGGACACTGAAGCTTTCTTT. Amino acids: CASSPKQDTEAFF.

J is TRBJ1-5 and V is TRBV4-2; D is possibly TRBD1 (6 bases). CDR3 length: 13 residues. Trimming removed 3 bases from V and 7 bases from J, with 10 bases in between. CDR1 and CDR2 from the germline V gene are LGHNA and YNFKEQ. CDR3 DNA sequence: TGTGCCAGCAGCCAGCGCCAGGGGCAGCCCCAGCATTTT. Protein product: CASSQRQGQPQHF.

The chain is built from TRBV18 and TRBJ2-3, with D tentatively TRBD1 (6 bases). Germline CDR1 KGHSH, CDR2 LQKENI. V dropped 4 bases and J dropped 0 bases, with 17 bases sitting between them. This CDR3 has 17 amino acids. CDR3 coding DNA: TGTGCCAGCTCACGCTATTTCGGGGACAAGAGCACAGATACGCAGTATTTT. Residues: CASSRYFGDKSTDTQYF.

This chain's CDR3 is CASSLGLQETQYF. The CDR3 DNA sequence: TGCGCCAGCAGTCTAGGACTACAAGAGACCCAGTACTTC. The chain combines TRBV4-1 with TRBJ2-5; TRBD2 might be the D (6 bases). With 6 bases removed from V and 2 bases from J, the gap between germline ends came to 10 bases. Per the germline V gene, CDR1 is MGHRA and CDR2 is YSYEKL. This CDR3 is built from 13 residues.

The genes are TRBV5-1 and TRBJ1-4; tentative D call: TRBD1 (6 bases). The germline gives CDR1 SGHRS, CDR2 YFSETQ. CDR3 length: 15 amino acids. The V gene lost 0 bases and the J gene lost 9 bases, with 15 bases spanning the gap. This CDR3 reads CASSLDVGARQKLFF. The DNA for the CDR3 is TGCGCCAGCAGCTTGGATGTGGGGGCGCGCCAAAAACTGTTTTTT.

The J gene is TRBJ1-5, the V gene TRBV7-6, with D perhaps TRBD1 (6 bases). Germline assignment: CDR1 SGHVS and CDR2 FNYEAQ. Trimming left V 6 bases short and J 6 bases short, with 12 bases between. The CDR3 loop spans 13 amino acids. CDR3 bases: TGTGCCAGCAGTAAAGGGGGTGGTCAGCCCCAGCATTTT. Amino acid sequence: CASSKGGGQPQHF.

CDR3 residues: CASSVTGEDEQYF. CDR3 coding DNA: TGTGCCAGCAGCGTGACAGGGGAGGACGAGCAGTACTTC. V is TRBV7-9 and J is TRBJ2-7; 8 bases line up with TRBD1. V shed 5 bases and J 5 bases; nucleotides not matched to a gene: 5. Germline loops: CDR1 SEHNR, CDR2 FQNEAQ (reference sequence). The CDR3 totals 13 residues.

V gene TRBV4-1 combines with J gene TRBJ2-3, with TRBD1 matching 8 bases. In germline, CDR1 is MGHRA, CDR2 YSYEKL. The length of the CDR3 is 13 residues. V was pared by 0 bases and J by 10 bases, with 3 bases of the junction left unmatched. CDR3 sequence: CASSQDYRGAQYF. The CDR3 region has the DNA TGCGCCAGCAGCCAAGATTACAGGGGGGCGCAGTATTTT.

The chain joins TRBV9 to TRBJ1-2, with TRBD1 matching 11 bases. The CDR3 loop spans 14 amino acids. With V trimmed by 0 bases and J by 7 bases, 2 bases remained unmatched. Germline V gives CDR1 SGDLS, CDR2 YYNGEE. CDR3 residues: CASSVGGQGAGYTF. The CDR3 DNA follows: TGTGCCAGCAGCGTAGGTGGACAGGGGGCTGGCTACACCTTC. Drawing the rest from reference TRBV9 and TRBJ1-2, the complete variable domain is DSGVTQTPKHLITATGQRVTLRCSPRSGDLSVYWYQQSLDQGLQFLIQYYNGEERAKGNILERFSAQQFPDLHSELNLSSLELGDSALYFCASSVGGQGAGYTFGSGTRLTVV.

V is TRBV19 and J is TRBJ1-1, with 11 bases matching TRBD1. This CDR3 spans 17 amino acids. From germline, CDR1 is LNHDA and CDR2 SQIVND (reference sequence). Unmatched junction bases numbered 13, after V lost 9 bases and J lost 1 base. The CDR3 sequence: CASSLFKGQGENTEAFF. CDR3 in DNA: TGTGCCAGCTCCCTTTTTAAGGGACAGGGGGAGAACACTGAAGCTTTCTTT.